A single sample gave rise to the 5 T cell receptor beta chains below, sequenced in a study of control samples from healthy donors and cancer patients. Sequenced by immunoSEQ multiplex PCR; TCRdb stores in-frame clones only, minus some. The repertoire consists of roughly 120,000 clones, with around nine tenths occurring once and the leading ten covering approximately 3.2%. Sequenced sample: blood. The receptors were sampled from a man aged 45-65 years in good health.

The chain recombines TRBV12-3 or TRBV12-4 with TRBJ1-2, with D maybe TRBD1 (5 bases). Trimming took 5 bases from V and 8 from J, leaving 15 bases between them. CDR3 size: 13 residues. The CDR3 is CASSHRWGDGYTF. The CDR3 DNA sequence: TGTGCCAGCAGTCATCGTTGGGGGGACGGCTACACCTTC.

The J gene is TRBJ2-5, the V gene TRBV5-1; the match to TRBD2 covers 9 bases. The CDR3 covers 16 residues. Germline V CDR1 and CDR2: SGHRS, YFSETQ. The junction had 11 bases not matched to a gene; V was cut back by 3 bases and J by 5 bases. For the CDR3, the DNA is TGCGCCAGCAGCTCGATTCGAGCGGGGGGCCGGGAGACCCAGTACTTC. Translated: CASSSIRAGGRETQYF.

The chain links TRBV3-1 (or the pseudogene TRBV3-2) to TRBJ2-7, with a possible D match to TRBD2 (5 bases). V was trimmed by 1 base and J by 4 bases, leaving 11 bases between them. CDR1 and CDR2 from the germline V gene are LGHDT and YNNKEL (reference sequence). The CDR3 runs 14 residues. In nucleotides, the CDR3 is TGTGCCAGCAGCCAAGGGACTGGTGGTTACGAGCAGTACTTC. Translation gives CASSQGTGGYEQYF.

The V gene is TRBV29-1, the J gene TRBJ1-2; 11 bases match TRBD1. The trim removed 8 bases at V and 4 bases at J, leaving 6 bases unmatched. CDR1 and CDR2 (germline): SQVTM, ANQGSEA. This CDR3 is 13 amino acids long. CDR3 DNA: TGCAGCTTGGACAGGGGGCGCGGCTATGGCTACACCTTC. Its protein product is CSLDRGRGYGYTF.

The J gene is TRBJ2-7, the V gene TRBV28; D is perhaps TRBD1 (7 bases). Germline CDR1 is MDHEN and CDR2 is SYDVKM. The CDR3 contains 13 residues. Trimming stripped 8 bases from V and 9 bases from J, with 20 bases between. The CDR3 DNA sequence: TGTGCCAGCGATCCGGGACAGATGGGGGGGCAGTACTTC. Its translation: CASDPGQMGGQYF.